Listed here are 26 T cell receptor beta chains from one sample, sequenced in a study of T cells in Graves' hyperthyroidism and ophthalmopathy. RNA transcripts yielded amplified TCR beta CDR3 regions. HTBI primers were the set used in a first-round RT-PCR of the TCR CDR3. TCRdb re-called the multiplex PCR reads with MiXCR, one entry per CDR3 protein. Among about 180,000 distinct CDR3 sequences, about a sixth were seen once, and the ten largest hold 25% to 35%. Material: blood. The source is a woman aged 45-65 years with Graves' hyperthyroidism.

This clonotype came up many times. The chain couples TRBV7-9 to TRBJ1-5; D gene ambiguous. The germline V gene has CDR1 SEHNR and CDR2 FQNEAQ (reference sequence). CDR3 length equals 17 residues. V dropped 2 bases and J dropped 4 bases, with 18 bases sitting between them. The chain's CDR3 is CASSLYPSGGVNQPQHF. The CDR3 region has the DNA TGTGCCAGCAGCTTATATCCGTCGGGCGGTGTGAATCAGCCCCAGCATTTT. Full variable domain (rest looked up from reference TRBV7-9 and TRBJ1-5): DTGVSQNPRHKITKRGQNVTFRCDPISEHNRLYWYRQTLGQGPEFLTYFQNEAQLEKSRLLSDRFSAERPKGSFSTLEIQRTEQGDSAMYLCASSLYPSGGVNQPQHFGDGTRLSIL.

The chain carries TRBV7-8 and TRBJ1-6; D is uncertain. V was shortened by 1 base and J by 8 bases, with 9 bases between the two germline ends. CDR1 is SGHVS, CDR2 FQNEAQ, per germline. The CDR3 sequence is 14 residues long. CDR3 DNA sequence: TGTGCCAGCAGCTTAGTCACAGATTATTCACCCCTCCACTTT. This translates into CASSLVTDYSPLHF.

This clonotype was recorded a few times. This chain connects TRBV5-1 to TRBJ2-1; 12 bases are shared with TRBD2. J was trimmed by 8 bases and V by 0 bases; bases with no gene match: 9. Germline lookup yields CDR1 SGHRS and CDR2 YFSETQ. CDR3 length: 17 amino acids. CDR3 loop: CASSLASGGAFFDEQFF. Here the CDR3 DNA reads TGCGCCAGCAGCTTGGCTAGCGGGGGGGCTTTTTTCGATGAGCAGTTCTTC.

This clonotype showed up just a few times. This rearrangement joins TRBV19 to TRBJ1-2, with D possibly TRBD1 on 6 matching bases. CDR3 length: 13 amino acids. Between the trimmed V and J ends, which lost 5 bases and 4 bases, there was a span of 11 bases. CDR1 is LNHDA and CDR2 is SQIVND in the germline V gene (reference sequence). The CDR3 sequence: CASSSQGIYGYTF. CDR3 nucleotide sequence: TGTGCCAGTAGTTCACAGGGTATCTATGGCTACACCTTC. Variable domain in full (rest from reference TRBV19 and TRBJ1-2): DGGITQSPKYLFRKEGQNVTLSCEQNLNHDAMYWYRQDPGQGLRLIYYSQIVNDFQKGDIAEGYSVSREKKESFPLTVTSAQKNPTAFYLCASSSQGIYGYTFGSGTRLTVV.

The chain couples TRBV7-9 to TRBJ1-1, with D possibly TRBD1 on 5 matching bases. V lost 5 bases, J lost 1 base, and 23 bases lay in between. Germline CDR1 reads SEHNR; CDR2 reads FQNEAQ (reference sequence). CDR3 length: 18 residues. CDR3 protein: CASSTRDSLPVGNTEAFF. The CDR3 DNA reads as TGTGCCAGCAGCACCCGGGACTCCCTCCCGGTCGGGAACACTGAAGCTTTCTTT.

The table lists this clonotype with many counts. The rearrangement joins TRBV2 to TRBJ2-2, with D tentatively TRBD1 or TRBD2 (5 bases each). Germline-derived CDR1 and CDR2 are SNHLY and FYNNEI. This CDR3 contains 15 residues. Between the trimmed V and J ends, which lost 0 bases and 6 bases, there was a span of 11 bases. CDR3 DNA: TGTGCCAGCAGTGAAGCGCTGGGGGTGGCCGGGGAGCTGTTTTTT. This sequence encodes CASSEALGVAGELFF.

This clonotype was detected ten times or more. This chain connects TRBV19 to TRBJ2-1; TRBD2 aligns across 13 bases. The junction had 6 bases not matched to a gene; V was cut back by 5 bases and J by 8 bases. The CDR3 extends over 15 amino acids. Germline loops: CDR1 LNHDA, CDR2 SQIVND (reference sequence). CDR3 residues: CASSPLTSGGYEQFF. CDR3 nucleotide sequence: TGTGCCAGTAGTCCCCTGACTAGCGGGGGGTATGAGCAGTTCTTC.

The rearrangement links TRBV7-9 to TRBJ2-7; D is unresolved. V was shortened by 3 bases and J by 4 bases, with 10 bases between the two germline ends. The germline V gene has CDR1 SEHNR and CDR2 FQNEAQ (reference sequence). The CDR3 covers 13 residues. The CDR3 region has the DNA TGTGCCAGCAGCTTCAAGGAACAATACGAGCAGTACTTC. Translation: CASSFKEQYEQYF.

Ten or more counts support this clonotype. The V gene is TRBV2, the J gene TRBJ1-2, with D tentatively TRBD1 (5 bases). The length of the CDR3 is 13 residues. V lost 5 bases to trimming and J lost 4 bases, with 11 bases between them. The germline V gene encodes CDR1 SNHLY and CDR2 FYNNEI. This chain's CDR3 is CASSYRTLYGYTF. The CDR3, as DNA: TGTGCCAGCAGTTACAGGACCCTCTATGGCTACACCTTC.

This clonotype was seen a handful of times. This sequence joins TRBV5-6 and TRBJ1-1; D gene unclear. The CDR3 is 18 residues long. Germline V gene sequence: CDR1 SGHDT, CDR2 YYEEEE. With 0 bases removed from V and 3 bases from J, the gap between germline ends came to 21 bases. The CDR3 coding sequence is TGTGCCAGCAGCTTGGCGCGCCAGCTAAGGATCCGGGACACTGAAGCTTTCTTT. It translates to CASSLARQLRIRDTEAFF.

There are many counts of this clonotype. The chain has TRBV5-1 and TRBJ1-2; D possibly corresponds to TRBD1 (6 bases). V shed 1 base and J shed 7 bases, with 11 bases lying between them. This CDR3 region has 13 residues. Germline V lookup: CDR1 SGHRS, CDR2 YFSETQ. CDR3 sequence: CASSLTGGFGYTF. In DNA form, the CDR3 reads TGCGCCAGCAGCTTGACTGGGGGCTTTGGCTACACCTTC.

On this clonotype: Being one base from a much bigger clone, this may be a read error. As DNA, the CDR3 is TGTGTCAGCAGCTCACCCGGACTAGCGGGGAACTACGAGCAGTACTTC. Amino acids: CVSSSPGLAGNYEQYF. This rearrangement joins TRBV5-4 to TRBJ2-7; TRBD2 agrees at 12 bases. Germline V lookup: CDR1 SGHNT, CDR2 YYREEE (reference sequence). This CDR3 is built from 16 residues.

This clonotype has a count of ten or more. The CDR3 DNA reads as TGCGCCAGCAGCCTGGGACATGTAGTTCCTGGGGCCAACGTCCTGACTTTC. It codes for CASSLGHVVPGANVLTF. The gene calls are TRBV5-1 and TRBJ2-6; perhaps TRBD1 as D (6 bases). Trimming removed 4 bases from V and 2 bases from J, with 16 bases in between. The V gene's germline CDR1 is SGHRS and CDR2 YFSETQ. This CDR3 contains 17 residues.

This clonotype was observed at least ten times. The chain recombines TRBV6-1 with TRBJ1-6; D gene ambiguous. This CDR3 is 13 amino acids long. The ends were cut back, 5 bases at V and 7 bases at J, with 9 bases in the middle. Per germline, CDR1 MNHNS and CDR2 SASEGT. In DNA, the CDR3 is TGTGCCAGCAGTTATGCAGGAAATTCACCCCTCCACTTT. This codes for CASSYAGNSPLHF.

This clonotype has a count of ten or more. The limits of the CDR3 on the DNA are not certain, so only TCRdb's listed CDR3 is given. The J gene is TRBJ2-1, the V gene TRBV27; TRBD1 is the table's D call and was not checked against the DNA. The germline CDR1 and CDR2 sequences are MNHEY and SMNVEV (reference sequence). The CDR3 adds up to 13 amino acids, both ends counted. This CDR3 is CASSFGPGGEQFF.

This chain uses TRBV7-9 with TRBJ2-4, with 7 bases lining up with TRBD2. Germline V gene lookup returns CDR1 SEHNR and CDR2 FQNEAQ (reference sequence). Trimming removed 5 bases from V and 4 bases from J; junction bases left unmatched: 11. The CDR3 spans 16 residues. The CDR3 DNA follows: TGTGCCAGCAGCCCTACCCGCGGGGGAGCGAAAAACATTCAGTACTTC. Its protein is CASSPTRGGAKNIQYF.

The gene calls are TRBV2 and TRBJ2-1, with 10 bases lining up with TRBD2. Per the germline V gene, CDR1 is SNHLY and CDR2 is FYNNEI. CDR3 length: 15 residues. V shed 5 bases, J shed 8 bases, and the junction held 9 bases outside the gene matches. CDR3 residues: CASSLSSGSWDEQFF. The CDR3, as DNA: TGTGCCAGCAGTCTTTCTAGCGGGAGTTGGGATGAGCAGTTCTTC.

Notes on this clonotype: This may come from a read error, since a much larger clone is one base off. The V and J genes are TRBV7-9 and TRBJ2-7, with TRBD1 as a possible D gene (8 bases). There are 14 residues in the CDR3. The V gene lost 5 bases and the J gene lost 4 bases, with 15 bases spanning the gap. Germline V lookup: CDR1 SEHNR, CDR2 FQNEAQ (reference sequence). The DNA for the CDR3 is TGTGCCAGCAGCCCACAGGGGGGGGGGTACGAGCAGTACTTC. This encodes CASSPQGGGYEQYF.

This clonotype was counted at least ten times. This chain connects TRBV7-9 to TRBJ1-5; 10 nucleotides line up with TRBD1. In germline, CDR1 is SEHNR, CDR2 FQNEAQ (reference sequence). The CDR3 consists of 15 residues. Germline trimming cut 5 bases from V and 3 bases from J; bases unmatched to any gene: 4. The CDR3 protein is CASSLGTGVNQPQHF. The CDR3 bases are TGTGCCAGCAGCCTAGGGACAGGGGTCAATCAGCCCCAGCATTTT.

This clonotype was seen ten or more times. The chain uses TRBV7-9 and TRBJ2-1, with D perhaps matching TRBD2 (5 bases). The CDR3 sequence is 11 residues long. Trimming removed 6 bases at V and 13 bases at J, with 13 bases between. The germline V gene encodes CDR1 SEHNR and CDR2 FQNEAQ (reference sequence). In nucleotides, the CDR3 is TGTGCCAGCAGTTTAACGACTATTCAGTTCTTC. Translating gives CASSLTTIQFF.

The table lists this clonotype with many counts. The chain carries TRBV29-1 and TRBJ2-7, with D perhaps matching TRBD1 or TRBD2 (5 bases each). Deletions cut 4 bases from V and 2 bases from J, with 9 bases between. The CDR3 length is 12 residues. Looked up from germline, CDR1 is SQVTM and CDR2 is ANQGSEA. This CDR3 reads CSVGGTTYEQYF. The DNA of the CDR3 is TGCAGCGTTGGGGGGACCACCTACGAGCAGTACTTC.

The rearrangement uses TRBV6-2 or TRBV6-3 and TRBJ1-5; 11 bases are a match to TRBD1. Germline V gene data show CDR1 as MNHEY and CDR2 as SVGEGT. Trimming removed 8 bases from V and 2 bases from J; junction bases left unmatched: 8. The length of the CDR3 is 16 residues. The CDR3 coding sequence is TGTGCCAGCCAGGGACAGGGGGATTCGGGCAATCAGCCCCAGCATTTT. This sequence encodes CASQGQGDSGNQPQHF.

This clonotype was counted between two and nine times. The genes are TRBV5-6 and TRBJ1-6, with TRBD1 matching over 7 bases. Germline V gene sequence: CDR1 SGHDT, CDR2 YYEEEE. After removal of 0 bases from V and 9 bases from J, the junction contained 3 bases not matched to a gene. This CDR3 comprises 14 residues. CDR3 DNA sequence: TGTGCCAGCAGCTTGGTCAGGGGGGCTTCACCCCTCCACTTT. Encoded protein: CASSLVRGASPLHF. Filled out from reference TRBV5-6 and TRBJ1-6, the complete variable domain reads DAGVTQSPTHLIKTRGQQVTLRCSPKSGHDTVSWYQQALGQGPQFIFQYYEEEERQRGNFPDRFSGHQFPNYSSELNVNALLLGDSALYLCASSLVRGASPLHFGNGTRLTVT.

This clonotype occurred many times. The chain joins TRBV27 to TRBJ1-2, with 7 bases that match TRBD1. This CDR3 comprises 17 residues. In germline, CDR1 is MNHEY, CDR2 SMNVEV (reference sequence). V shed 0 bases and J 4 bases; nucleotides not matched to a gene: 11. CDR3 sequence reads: CASSLSRLDRESYGYTF. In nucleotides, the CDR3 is TGTGCCAGCAGTTTATCGAGGCTAGACAGGGAGAGCTATGGCTACACCTTC.

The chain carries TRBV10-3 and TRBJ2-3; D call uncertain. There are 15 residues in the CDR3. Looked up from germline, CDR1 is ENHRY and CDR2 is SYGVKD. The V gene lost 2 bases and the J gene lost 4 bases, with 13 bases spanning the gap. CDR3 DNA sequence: TGTGCCATCAGTGAGCGGACGCCTCCCCCAGATACGCAGTATTTT. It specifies CAISERTPPPDTQYF.

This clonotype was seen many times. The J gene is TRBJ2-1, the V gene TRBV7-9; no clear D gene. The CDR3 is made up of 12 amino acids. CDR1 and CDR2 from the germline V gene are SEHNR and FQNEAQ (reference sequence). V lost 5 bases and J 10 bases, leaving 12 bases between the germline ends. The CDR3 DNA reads TGTGCCAGCAGCCTCGTCGAGGAGGAGCAGTTCTTC. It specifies CASSLVEEEQFF.